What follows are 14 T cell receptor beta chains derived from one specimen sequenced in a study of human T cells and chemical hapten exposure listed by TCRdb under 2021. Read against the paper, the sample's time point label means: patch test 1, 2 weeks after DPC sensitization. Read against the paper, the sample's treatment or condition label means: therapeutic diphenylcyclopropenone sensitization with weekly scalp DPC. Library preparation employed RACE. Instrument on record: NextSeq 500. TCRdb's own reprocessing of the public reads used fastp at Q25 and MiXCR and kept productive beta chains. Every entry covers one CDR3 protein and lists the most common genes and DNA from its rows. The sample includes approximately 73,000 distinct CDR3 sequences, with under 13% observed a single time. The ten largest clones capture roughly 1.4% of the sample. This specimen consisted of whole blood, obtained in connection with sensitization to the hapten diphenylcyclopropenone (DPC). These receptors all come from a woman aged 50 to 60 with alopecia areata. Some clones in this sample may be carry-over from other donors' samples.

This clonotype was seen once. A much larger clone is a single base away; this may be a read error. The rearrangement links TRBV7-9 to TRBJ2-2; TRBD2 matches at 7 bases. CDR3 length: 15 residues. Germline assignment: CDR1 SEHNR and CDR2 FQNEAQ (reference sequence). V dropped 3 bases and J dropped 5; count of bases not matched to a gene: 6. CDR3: CASSFRIAGTGELFF. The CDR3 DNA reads TGTGCCAGCAGCTTTCGTATAGCGGGTACCGGGGAGCTGTTTTTT.

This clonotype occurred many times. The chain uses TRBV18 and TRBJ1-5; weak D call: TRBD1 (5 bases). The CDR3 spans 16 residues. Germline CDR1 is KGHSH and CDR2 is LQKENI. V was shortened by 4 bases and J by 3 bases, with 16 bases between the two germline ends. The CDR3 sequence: CASSRSEGPPNQPQHF. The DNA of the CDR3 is TGTGCCAGCTCACGTTCAGAGGGGCCTCCCAATCAGCCCCAGCATTTT.

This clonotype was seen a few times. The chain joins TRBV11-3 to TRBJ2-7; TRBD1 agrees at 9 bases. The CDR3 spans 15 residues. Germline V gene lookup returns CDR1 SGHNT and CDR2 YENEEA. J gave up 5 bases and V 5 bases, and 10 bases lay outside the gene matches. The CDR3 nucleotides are TGTGCCAGCAGCAAACGGACAGGGGTGAAGAACGAGCAGTACTTC. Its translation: CASSKRTGVKNEQYF.

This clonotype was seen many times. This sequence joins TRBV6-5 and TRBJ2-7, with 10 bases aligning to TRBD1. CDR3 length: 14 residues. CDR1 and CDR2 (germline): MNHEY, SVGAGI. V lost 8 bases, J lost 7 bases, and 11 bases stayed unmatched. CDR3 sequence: CASGPGQGLGEQYF. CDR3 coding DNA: TGTGCCAGCGGCCCGGGACAGGGGTTAGGAGAGCAGTACTTC.

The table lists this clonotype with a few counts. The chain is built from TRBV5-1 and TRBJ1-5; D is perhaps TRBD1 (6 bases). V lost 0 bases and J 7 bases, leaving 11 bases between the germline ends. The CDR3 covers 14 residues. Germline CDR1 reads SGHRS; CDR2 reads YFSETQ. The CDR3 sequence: CASSLASGDQPQHF. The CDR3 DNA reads TGCGCCAGCAGCTTGGCGTCAGGGGACCAGCCCCAGCATTTT.

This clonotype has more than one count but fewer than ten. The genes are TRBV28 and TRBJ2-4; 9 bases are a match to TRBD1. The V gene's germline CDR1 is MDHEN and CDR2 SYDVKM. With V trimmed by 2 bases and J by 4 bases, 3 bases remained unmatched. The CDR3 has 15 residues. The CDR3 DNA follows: TGTGCCAGCAGTTTAGCGGGACAGGGAAAAAACATTCAGTACTTC. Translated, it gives CASSLAGQGKNIQYF.

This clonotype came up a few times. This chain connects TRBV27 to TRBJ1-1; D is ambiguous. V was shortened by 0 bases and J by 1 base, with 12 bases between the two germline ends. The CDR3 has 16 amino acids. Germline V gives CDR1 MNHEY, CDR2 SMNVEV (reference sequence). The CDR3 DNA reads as TGTGCCAGCAGTTTATCGAGTACCGCTTGGAACACTGAAGCTTTCTTT. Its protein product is CASSLSSTAWNTEAFF.

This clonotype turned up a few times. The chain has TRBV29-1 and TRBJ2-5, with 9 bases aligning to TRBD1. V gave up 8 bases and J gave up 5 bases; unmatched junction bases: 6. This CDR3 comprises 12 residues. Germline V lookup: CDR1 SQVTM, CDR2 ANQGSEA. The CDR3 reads CSHNRGLETQYF. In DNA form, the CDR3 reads TGCAGCCACAACAGGGGGCTGGAGACCCAGTACTTC.

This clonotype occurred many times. The CDR3 nucleotides are TGTGCCAGCAGTTTCTCCCCGTCAGACAGCAATCAGCCCCAGCATTTT. It translates to CASSFSPSDSNQPQHF. The chain carries TRBV6-1 and TRBJ1-5; no clear D gene. The CDR3 sequence is 16 residues long. V shed 5 bases and J shed 1 base, with 15 bases lying between them. Germline V gives CDR1 MNHNS, CDR2 SASEGT.

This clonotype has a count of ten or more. The CDR3 is CASSPDFNEQFF. The CDR3 DNA sequence: TGTGCCAGCAGTCCCGACTTCAATGAGCAGTTCTTC. The chain couples TRBV7-9 to TRBJ2-1; D is unresolved. The CDR3 consists of 12 residues. Germline CDR1 and CDR2: SEHNR and FQNEAQ (reference sequence). With 6 bases removed from V and 6 bases from J, the gap between germline ends came to 9 bases.

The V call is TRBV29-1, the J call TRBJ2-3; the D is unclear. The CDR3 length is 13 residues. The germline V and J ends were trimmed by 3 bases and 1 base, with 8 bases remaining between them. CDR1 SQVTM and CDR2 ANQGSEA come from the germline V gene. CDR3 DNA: TGCAGCGTTGAGTTCCAGGGCACAGATACGCAGTATTTT. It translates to CSVEFQGTDTQYF.

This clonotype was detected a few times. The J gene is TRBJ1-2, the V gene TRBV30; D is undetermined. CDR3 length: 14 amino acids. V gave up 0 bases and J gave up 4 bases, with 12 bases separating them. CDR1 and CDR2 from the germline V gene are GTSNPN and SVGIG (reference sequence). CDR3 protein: CAWSVLGRAYGYTF. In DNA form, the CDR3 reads TGTGCCTGGAGTGTACTAGGGCGGGCCTATGGCTACACCTTC.

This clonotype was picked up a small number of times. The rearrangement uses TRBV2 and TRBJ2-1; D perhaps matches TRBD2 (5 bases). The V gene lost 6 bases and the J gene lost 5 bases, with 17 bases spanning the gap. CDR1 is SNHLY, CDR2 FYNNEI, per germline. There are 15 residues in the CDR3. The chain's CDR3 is CASSEGRAINNEQFF. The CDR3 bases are TGTGCCAGCAGCGAGGGTCGGGCTATCAACAATGAGCAGTTCTTC.

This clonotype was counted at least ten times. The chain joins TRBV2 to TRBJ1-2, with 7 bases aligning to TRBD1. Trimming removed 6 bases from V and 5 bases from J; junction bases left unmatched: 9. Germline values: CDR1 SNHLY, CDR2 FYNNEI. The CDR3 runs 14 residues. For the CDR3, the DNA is TGTGCCAGCAGACGCGGGACAGATTTTTATGGCTACACCTTC. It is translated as CASRRGTDFYGYTF.